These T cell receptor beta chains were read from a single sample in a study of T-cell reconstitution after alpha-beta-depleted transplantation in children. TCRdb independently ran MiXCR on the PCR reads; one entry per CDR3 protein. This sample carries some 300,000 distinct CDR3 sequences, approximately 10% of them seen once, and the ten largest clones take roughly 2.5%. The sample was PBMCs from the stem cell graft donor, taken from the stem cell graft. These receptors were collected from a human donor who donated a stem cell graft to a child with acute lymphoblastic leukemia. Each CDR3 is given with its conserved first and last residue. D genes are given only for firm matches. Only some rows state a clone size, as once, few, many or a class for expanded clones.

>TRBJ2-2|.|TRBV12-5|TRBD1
TGTGCTAGTGCCCTTTTCACAGGGGCTAACACCGGGGAGCTGTTTTTT
CASALFTGANTGELFF
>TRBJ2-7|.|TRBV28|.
TGTGCCAGCAGTCGCCTTAGTAGCCGCGTCTCCTACGAGCAGTACTTC
CASSRLSSRVSYEQYF
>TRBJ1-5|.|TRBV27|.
TGTGCCAGCAGTTCCCCTTTTAGCAATCAGCCCCAGCATTTT
CASSSPFSNQPQHF
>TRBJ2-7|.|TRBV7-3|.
TGTGCCAGCAGCAAAACAGGATCTGACTACGAGCAGTACTTC
CASSKTGSDYEQYF
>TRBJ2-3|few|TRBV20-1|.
TGCAGTGCTAGCACCCCTCAGAGCGGGCACCGGGCAGATACGCAGTATTTT
CSASTPQSGHRADTQYF
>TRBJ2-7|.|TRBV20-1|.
TGCAGTGCTAGAGGGACAGCCTCCTACGAGCAGTACTTC
CSARGTASYEQYF
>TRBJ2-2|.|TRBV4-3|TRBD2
TGCGCCAGCAGCCAAGACCGGGGGGCGAACACCGGGGAGCTGTTTTTT
CASSQDRGANTGELFF
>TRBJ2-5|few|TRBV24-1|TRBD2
TGTGCCACCAGTGATAGTCCCGGGACTAGCGGGATTGGGGAGACCCAGTACTTC
CATSDSPGTSGIGETQYF
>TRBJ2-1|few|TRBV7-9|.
TGTGCCAGCAGCTTCGAAGCCTACAATGAGCAGTTCTTC
CASSFEAYNEQFF
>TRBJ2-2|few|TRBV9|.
TGTGCCAGCAGCTCCCGAGACCTCCGGGCGGACAGCCCCAACACCGGGGAGCTGTTTTTT
CASSSRDLRADSPNTGELFF
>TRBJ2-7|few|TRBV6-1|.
TGTGCCAGCACCTACATGGCAGGGGCCCTCTACGAGCAGTACTTC
CASTYMAGALYEQYF
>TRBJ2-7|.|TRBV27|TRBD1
TGTGCCAGCAGGTCCGACGGGACAGGGGCCTACGAGCAGTACTTC
CASRSDGTGAYEQYF
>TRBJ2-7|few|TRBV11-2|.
TGTGCCAGCAGCTTAGCCCAGGCCAGCTACGAGCAGTACTTC
CASSLAQASYEQYF
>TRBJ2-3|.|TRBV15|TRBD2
TGTGCCACCAGCAGAGATAGCGGGAGGGCCGCAGATACGCAGTATTTT
CATSRDSGRAADTQYF
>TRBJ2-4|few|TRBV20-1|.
TGCAGTGCTAATACGCTAGCCAAAAACATTCAGTACTTC
CSANTLAKNIQYF
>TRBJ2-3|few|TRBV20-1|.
TGCTGTGCTAGAGGTTTGGGGCTAGCTGGGATTACAGATACGCAGTATTTT
CCARGLGLAGITDTQYF
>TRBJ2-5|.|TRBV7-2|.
TGTGCCAGCGGAAAAAGCCAAGAGACCCAGTACTTC
CASGKSQETQYF
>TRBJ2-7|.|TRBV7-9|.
TGTGCCAGCGGAAACCTCACTCCAGGTGTGGACGAGCAGTACTTC
CASGNLTPGVDEQYF
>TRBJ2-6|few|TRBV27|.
TGTGCCAGCAGTTTACAGGGGATTACGGGGGCCAACGTCCTGACTTTC
CASSLQGITGANVLTF
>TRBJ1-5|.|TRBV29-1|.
TGCAGCGCGGGAGCCGGGAGATCACAGCCCCAGCATTTT
CSAGAGRSQPQHF
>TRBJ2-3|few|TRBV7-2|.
TGTGCCAGCAGCTATCTGGCGCCAGATACGCAGTATTTT
CASSYLAPDTQYF
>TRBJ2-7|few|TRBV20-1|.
TGCAGTGCTAGAAGTGGGGGTGGGGGACCCTACGAGCAGTACTTC
CSARSGGGGPYEQYF
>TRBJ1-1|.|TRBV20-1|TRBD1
TGCAGTGCTAGATCCGACAGGGAGAACACTGAAGCTTTCTTT
CSARSDRENTEAFF
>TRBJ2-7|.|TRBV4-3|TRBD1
TGCGCCAGCAGCCCCCGGGACAGGAACTACGAGCAGTACTTC
CASSPRDRNYEQYF